This T cell receptor beta chain comes out of a study of T cells after yellow fever vaccination. The wider study: With SMART-Seq v4 Ultra Low Input, the fractions containing low cell numbers were prepared. Whole-study results and caveats: Few clonotypes appeared in both CD4 and CD8 compartments. Subsequent to the booster, the majority of primary-vaccination clones reappeared (around 96% CD4, 88% CD8).

The ends were cut back, 4 bases at V and 2 bases at J, with 10 bases in the middle. This CDR3 is built from 14 residues. Per the germline V gene, CDR1 is MNHEY and CDR2 is SVGEGT. This clonotype turned up a few times. The antigen is unknown. The 5'RACE template-switching step produced TCR cDNA and added a universal primer site and UMIs. TCRdb called the 5' RACE reads again in MiXCR, with one record for every CDR3 protein. This table has approximately 550,000 distinct CDR3 sequences, about 13% appearing once. The sequence was collected from a man aged 25-40 years who received the YFV17D yellow fever vaccine. Sample: PBMCs, taken on the day of the yellow fever booster vaccination. The V call is TRBV6-2 or TRBV6-3, the J call TRBJ2-3; D unresolved. CDR3 protein: CASSSDRLTDTQYF. Written as DNA, the CDR3 is TGTGCCAGCAGTTCGGATCGACTCACAGATACGCAGTATTTT.